Presented here are 4 T cell receptor beta chains from one specimen sequenced in a study of CD8+CD57+ T cells in acquired aplastic anemia. The sequenced patients had an expansion of CD8+CD57+ cells seen by flow cytometry. TCR beta VDJ combinations and CDR3 sequences were profiled from genomic DNA. TCRdb redid the calling of the reads with MiXCR, one entry per CDR3 protein. The repertoire holds approximately 180,000 distinct CDR3 sequences, with around half as singletons. The sequenced sample was sorted CD4+, CD8+, or CD8+CD57+ T cells (not recorded which) from PBMCs. These receptors came from a human donor with aplastic anemia.

This chain connects TRBV19 to TRBJ1-2; TRBD1 is a possible D gene (5 bases). The CDR3 runs to 15 residues. CDR1 and CDR2 (germline): LNHDA, SQIVND (reference sequence). Deletions cut 2 bases from V and 2 bases from J, with 12 bases between. This chain's CDR3 is CASSIPGTGNYGYTF. CDR3 coding DNA: TGTGCCAGTAGTATACCTGGGACGGGGAACTATGGCTACACCTTC. The whole variable domain, filled in from reference TRBV19 and TRBJ1-2, reads DGGITQSPKYLFRKEGQNVTLSCEQNLNHDAMYWYRQDPGQGLRLIYYSQIVNDFQKGDIAEGYSVSREKKESFPLTVTSAQKNPTAFYLCASSIPGTGNYGYTFGSGTRLTVV.

This clonotype was seen ten or more times. V gene TRBV7-9 combines with J gene TRBJ2-7; D unclear. The CDR3 consists of 13 residues. V was shortened by 4 bases and J by 5 bases, with 12 bases between the two germline ends. Looked up from germline, CDR1 is SEHNR and CDR2 is FQNEAQ (reference sequence). The CDR3 DNA follows: TGTGCCAGCAGCTCCCCTACCAGCAACGAGCAGTACTTC. Its protein product is CASSSPTSNEQYF.

This clonotype has a count of ten or more. This sequence joins TRBV5-1 and TRBJ2-2, with 10 bases lining up with TRBD2. After removal of 4 bases from V and 1 base from J, the junction contained 4 bases not matched to a gene. CDR3 length equals 16 residues. From germline, CDR1 is SGHRS and CDR2 YFSETQ. The CDR3 reads CASSPRLAGNTGELFF. DNA of the CDR3: TGCGCCAGCAGCCCCCGACTAGCGGGGAACACCGGGGAGCTGTTTTTT.

This clonotype was counted at least ten times. The rearrangement links TRBV9 to TRBJ2-3; D remains unclear. This CDR3 is built from 11 residues. CDR1 and CDR2 from the germline V gene are SGDLS and YYNGEE. The V end lost 7 bases, the J end lost 2 bases, and 5 bases lay between the germline ends. CDR3 protein: CASSYTDTQYF. The CDR3 DNA reads TGTGCCAGCTCCTACACAGATACGCAGTATTTT.